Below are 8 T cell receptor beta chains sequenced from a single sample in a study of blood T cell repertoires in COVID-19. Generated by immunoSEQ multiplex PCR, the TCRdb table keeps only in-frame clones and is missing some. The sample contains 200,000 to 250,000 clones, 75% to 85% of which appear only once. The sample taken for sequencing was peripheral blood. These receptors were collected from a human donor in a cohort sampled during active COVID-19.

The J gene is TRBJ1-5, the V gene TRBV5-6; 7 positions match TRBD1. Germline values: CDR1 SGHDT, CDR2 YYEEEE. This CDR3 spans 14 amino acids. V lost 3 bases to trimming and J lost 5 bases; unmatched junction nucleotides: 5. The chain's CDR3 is CASSWNRGYQPQHF. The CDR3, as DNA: TGTGCCAGCAGCTGGAACAGGGGATATCAGCCCCAGCATTTT.

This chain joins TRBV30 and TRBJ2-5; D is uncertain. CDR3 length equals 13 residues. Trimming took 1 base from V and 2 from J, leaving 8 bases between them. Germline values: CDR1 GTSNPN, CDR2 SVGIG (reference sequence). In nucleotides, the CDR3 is TGTGCCTGGAGTGCAGGTACTCAAGAGACCCAGTACTTC. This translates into CAWSAGTQETQYF.

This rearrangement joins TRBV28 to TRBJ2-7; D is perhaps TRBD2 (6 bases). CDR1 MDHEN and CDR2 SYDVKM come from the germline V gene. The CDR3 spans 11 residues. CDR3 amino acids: CGASDSYEQYF. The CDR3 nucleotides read TGTGGGGCTAGCGACTCCTACGAGCAGTACTTC.

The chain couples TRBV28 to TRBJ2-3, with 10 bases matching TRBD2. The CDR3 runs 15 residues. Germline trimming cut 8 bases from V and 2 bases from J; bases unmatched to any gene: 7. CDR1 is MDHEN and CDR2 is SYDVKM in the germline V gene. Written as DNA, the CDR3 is TGTGCCAGCGGTAGCGGGGGGAAAACCACAGATACGCAGTATTTT. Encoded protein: CASGSGGKTTDTQYF.

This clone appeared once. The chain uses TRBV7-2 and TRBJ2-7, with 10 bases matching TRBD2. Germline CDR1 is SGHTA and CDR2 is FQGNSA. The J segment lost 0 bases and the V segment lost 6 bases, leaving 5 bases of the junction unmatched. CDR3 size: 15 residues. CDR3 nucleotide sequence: TGTGCCAGCAGACACTCTAGCGGGAGCTCCTACGAGCAGTACTTC. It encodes CASRHSSGSSYEQYF.

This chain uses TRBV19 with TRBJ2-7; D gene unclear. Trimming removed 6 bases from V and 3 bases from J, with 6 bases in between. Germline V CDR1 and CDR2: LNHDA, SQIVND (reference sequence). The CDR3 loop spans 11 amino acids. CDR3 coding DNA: TGTGCCAGTAGCAAAAACTACGAGCAGTACTTC. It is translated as CASSKNYEQYF.

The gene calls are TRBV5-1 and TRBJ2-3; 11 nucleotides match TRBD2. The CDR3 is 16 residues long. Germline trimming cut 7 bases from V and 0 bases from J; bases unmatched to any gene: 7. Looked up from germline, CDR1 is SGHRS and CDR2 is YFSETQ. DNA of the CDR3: TGCGCCAGCCGGGCTAGCGGGGGGTCTAGCACAGATACGCAGTATTTT. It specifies CASRASGGSSTDTQYF.

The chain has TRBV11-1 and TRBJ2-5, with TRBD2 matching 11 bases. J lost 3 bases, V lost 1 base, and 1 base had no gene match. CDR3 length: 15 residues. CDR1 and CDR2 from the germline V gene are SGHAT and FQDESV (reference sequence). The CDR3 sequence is CASSLGSGREETQYF. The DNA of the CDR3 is TGTGCCAGCAGCTTAGGTAGCGGGAGGGAAGAGACCCAGTACTTC.